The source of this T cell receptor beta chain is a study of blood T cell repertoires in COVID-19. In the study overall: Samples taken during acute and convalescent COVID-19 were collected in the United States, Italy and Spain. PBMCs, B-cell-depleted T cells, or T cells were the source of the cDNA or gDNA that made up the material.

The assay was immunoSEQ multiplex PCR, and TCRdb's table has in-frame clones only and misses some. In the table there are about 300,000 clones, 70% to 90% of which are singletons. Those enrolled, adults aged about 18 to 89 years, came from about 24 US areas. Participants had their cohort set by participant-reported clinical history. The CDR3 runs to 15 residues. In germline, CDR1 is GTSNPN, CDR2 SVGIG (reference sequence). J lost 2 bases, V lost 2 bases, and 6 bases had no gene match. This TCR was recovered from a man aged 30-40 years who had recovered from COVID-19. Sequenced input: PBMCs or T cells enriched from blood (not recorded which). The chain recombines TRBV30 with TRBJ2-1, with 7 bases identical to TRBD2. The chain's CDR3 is CAWSRPGGPYNEQFF. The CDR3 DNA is TGTGCCTGGAGTAGGCCGGGGGGACCCTACAATGAGCAGTTCTTC.